These T cell receptor beta chains were read from a single sample in a study of cytomegalovirus exposure and HLA in healthy donors. The method was immunoSEQ multiplex PCR; TCRdb's version includes in-frame clones alone and lacks a portion of them. The sample includes tens of thousands of clones, around 74% seen only once; the top ten take more than 5.5%. Sequencing was performed on PBMCs. These receptors all come from a woman between 45 and 60 years old in good health and CMV-seropositive. Both conserved end residues are part of each CDR3. Fields, in order: V gene, clone size, D gene, J gene, CDR3 length, CDR3 DNA, CDR3 protein. The D gene is left open where the match is weak. Clone size is given for some rows only: seen once, a few or many times, or a class if the clone is expanded.

>TRBV27|NA|TRBD1|TRBJ2-4|15
TGTGCCAGCAGTCCGGGGACAGGGGCGTTTCTCATTCAGTACTTC
CASSPGTGAFLIQYF
>TRBV19|NA|NA|TRBJ2-4|14
TGTGCCAGTAACCCTCCCGGAGCCAAAAACATTCAGTACTTC
CASNPPGAKNIQYF
>TRBV9|NA|TRBD1|TRBJ2-2|15
TGTGCCAGCAGCTCAGGGGGCCTCAACACCGGGGAGCTGTTTTTT
CASSSGGLNTGELFF
>TRBV5-4|NA|NA|TRBJ2-1|14
TGTGCCAGCACCTCCGGGACTTTGTACAATGAGCAGTTCTTC
CASTSGTLYNEQFF
>TRBV7-8|NA|NA|TRBJ1-5|13
TGTGCCAGCAGCCACGGGGGTAATCAGCCCCAGCATTTT
CASSHGGNQPQHF
>TRBV5-6|NA|TRBD2|TRBJ2-1|19
TGTGCCAGCAGCGTCCCAAAGTCGCCGTCGGGACTATTTAGGAATGAGCAGTTCTTC
CASSVPKSPSGLFRNEQFF
>TRBV9|NA|TRBD2|TRBJ2-1|14
TGTGCCAGCAGCGTACCCCTAACGGGAGGCGAGCAGTTCTTC
CASSVPLTGGEQFF
>TRBV27|NA|TRBD2|TRBJ2-5|14
TGTGCCAGCAGTTTAGGCGGGAGATGGGAGACCCAGTACTTC
CASSLGGRWETQYF
>TRBV18|once|TRBD2|TRBJ2-5|19
TGTGCCAGCTCACCACCGGGAAGACGACTAGCGGGCCGTCAAGAGACCCAGTACTTC
CASSPPGRRLAGRQETQYF
>TRBV6-5|NA|NA|TRBJ2-3|14
TGTGCCAGCAAGCGGATGCATAGTACAGATACGCAGTATTTT
CASKRMHSTDTQYF
>TRBV30|NA|TRBD1|TRBJ1-2|11
TGTGCCTGGAAGCAGGGGGGTGGCTACACCTTC
CAWKQGGGYTF
>TRBV5-4|once|TRBD1|TRBJ1-1|14
TGTGCCAGCAGCCACGTGGGACAGGGGACTGAAGCTTTCTTT
CASSHVGQGTEAFF
>TRBV4-2|NA|NA|TRBJ2-3|19
TGTGCCAGCAGCCAAGATATCGGGGAACAAGCGGAGGACACAGATACGCAGTATTTT
CASSQDIGEQAEDTDTQYF
>TRBV7-9|once|NA|TRBJ2-7|12
TGTTCCAGCAGCTTAGTGGTGGCAGAGCAGTACTTC
CSSSLVVAEQYF
>TRBV7-9|once|NA|TRBJ1-1|15
TGTGCCAGCAGCTTAGTGAGGAGGGGGAACACTGAAGCTTTCTTT
CASSLVRRGNTEAFF
>TRBV11-2|NA|TRBD1|TRBJ1-1|16
TGTGCCAGCAGCTTGGGACAGGGGGTTTTGAACACTGAAGCTTTCTTT
CASSLGQGVLNTEAFF
>TRBV28|NA|TRBD1|TRBJ2-1|14
TGTGCCAGCAGTTTGGACAGGGTGAGAGACGAGCAGTTCTTC
CASSLDRVRDEQFF
>TRBV6-1|once|TRBD1|TRBJ1-5|15
TGTGCCAGCAGTGCCGGGACAGAAGCCAATCAGCCCCAGCATTTT
CASSAGTEANQPQHF
>TRBV12-5|NA|TRBD2|TRBJ2-3|16
TGTGCTAGTGGGATCGGGACTACCCTGAGCACAGATACGCAGTATTTT
CASGIGTTLSTDTQYF
>TRBV27|few|TRBD1|TRBJ2-5|14
TGTGCCAGCAGTTTAGCGTACAGGGGAGAGACCCAGTACTTC
CASSLAYRGETQYF
>TRBV6-1|NA|TRBD1|TRBJ2-3|14
TGTGCCAGCAGCCCGGGACAGGTCACAGATACGCAGTATTTT
CASSPGQVTDTQYF
>TRBV7-6|NA|NA|TRBJ1-4|15
TGTGCCAGCAGCTTCGGGCAGGGAGGGAATGAAAAACTGTTTTTT
CASSFGQGGNEKLFF